This passage covers 26 T cell receptor beta chains from one sample sequenced in a study of blood T cell repertoires in COVID-19. Some clones are missing from TCRdb's copy, which holds only in-frame ones; the method was immunoSEQ multiplex PCR. The sample comprises about 38,000 clones, 80% to 90% of which are singletons, and around 7% rests with the top ten. Sample: peripheral blood. These receptors were taken from a human donor in a cohort sampled during active COVID-19.

The gene calls are TRBV19 and TRBJ2-6; possibly TRBD2 for D (5 bases). This CDR3 comprises 17 residues. V was shortened by 6 bases and J by 1 base, with 16 bases between the two germline ends. Germline assignment: CDR1 LNHDA and CDR2 SQIVND (reference sequence). The CDR3 bases are TGTGCCAGTAGCCGAAGAGGGAGACTGTCTGGGGCCAACGTCCTGACTTTC. It translates to CASSRRGRLSGANVLTF.

This chain connects TRBV11-2 to TRBJ2-5, with 15 bases that match TRBD2. CDR1 is SGHAT, CDR2 FQNNGV, per germline. The CDR3 sequence is 15 residues long. The V segment lost 3 bases and the J segment 6 bases; nucleotides outside the gene matches: 2. Here the CDR3 DNA reads TGTGCCAGCAGCTTGGGGACTAGCGGGAGGCAGACCCAGTACTTC. This sequence encodes CASSLGTSGRQTQYF. The whole variable domain, filled in from reference TRBV11-2 and TRBJ2-5, reads EAGVAQSPRYKIIEKRQSVAFWCNPISGHATLYWYQQILGQGPKLLIQFQNNGVVDDSQLPKDRFSAERLKGVDSTLKIQPAKLEDSAVYLCASSLGTSGRQTQYFGPGTRLLVL.

This chain uses TRBV10-3 with TRBJ2-1, with 11 bases that match TRBD2. J gave up 5 bases and V 4 bases, and 1 base lay outside the gene matches. CDR1 ENHRY and CDR2 SYGVKD come from the germline V gene. CDR3 length: 14 amino acids. Here the CDR3 reads CAISVTSGNNEQFF. DNA of the CDR3: TGTGCCATCAGTGTGACTAGCGGGAACAATGAGCAGTTCTTC.

The rearrangement links TRBV7-3 to TRBJ1-1; weak D call: TRBD1 (6 bases). CDR3 size: 13 residues. V lost 5 bases to trimming and J lost 4 bases, with 11 bases between them. Germline assignment: CDR1 SGHTA and CDR2 FQGTGA. The DNA for the CDR3 is TGTGCCAGCAGCCGCGGACAGACCACTGAAGCTTTCTTT. Protein sequence: CASSRGQTTEAFF.

This clone was seen once. The chain links TRBV4-1 to TRBJ2-2, with TRBD1 matching over 9 bases. V was clipped by 6 bases and J by 4 bases; unmatched bases: 6. The CDR3 consists of 15 residues. CDR1 and CDR2 (germline): MGHRA, YSYEKL. The CDR3, as DNA: TGCGCCAGCAGGGGACAGGGATCAACCACCGGGGAGCTGTTTTTT. Encoded protein: CASRGQGSTTGELFF.

The rearrangement joins TRBV5-5 to TRBJ2-2, with D perhaps matching TRBD1 (5 bases). Trimming pared 2 bases from V and 5 bases from J, leaving 13 bases between. Germline V gene data show CDR1 as SGHKS and CDR2 as YYEKEE (reference sequence). The CDR3 covers 15 residues. The CDR3 spells CASSFARVGTGELFF. CDR3 nucleotides: TGTGCCAGCAGCTTTGCCAGGGTGGGGACCGGGGAGCTGTTTTTT.

The rearrangement uses TRBV20-1 and TRBJ1-1, with a weak D call TRBD1 (5 bases). V was pared by 5 bases and J by 3 bases, with 7 bases between. Germline CDR1 is DFQATT and CDR2 is SNEGSKA (reference sequence). The CDR3 is 11 residues long. CDR3 nucleotide sequence: TGCAGTGCTGAAGGGGACACTGAAGCTTTCTTT. Amino acid sequence: CSAEGDTEAFF.

In this sample, this clone turned up a few times. This sequence joins TRBV5-6 and TRBJ2-7, with 9 bases lining up with TRBD2. Germline CDR1 is SGHDT and CDR2 is YYEEEE. Unmatched junction bases numbered 10, after V lost 0 bases and J lost 9 bases. The CDR3 loop spans 15 amino acids. The CDR3 nucleotides read TGTGCCAGCAGCTTGGCTCTAGCGGGACCCTTCGTGCAGTACTTC. Residues: CASSLALAGPFVQYF.

This chain's CDR3 is CASRQGGNEKLFF. The CDR3 DNA is TGTGCCTCCAGACAGGGAGGAAACGAAAAACTGTTTTTT. The V and J genes are TRBV30 and TRBJ1-4; 7 nucleotides agree with TRBD1. Germline CDR1 and CDR2: GTSNPN and SVGIG (reference sequence). V dropped 7 bases and J dropped 8; count of bases not matched to a gene: 10. The CDR3 loop spans 13 amino acids.

The DNA for the CDR3 is TGTGCCATCAGTGAGTTGTTTCCCGGGACAGGGGAGACCCAGTACTTC. It yields the protein CAISELFPGTGETQYF. V gene TRBV10-3 combines with J gene TRBJ2-5; 9 nucleotides align to TRBD1. V shed 1 base and J 5 bases; nucleotides not matched to a gene: 8. The germline V gene encodes CDR1 ENHRY and CDR2 SYGVKD. CDR3 size: 16 residues.

The CDR3 nucleotides are TGTGCCAGCAGTTTACCCAGGGCCCTTTCCTACGAGCAGTACTTC. This encodes CASSLPRALSYEQYF. The gene calls are TRBV28 and TRBJ2-7; a weak D match, TRBD1 (5 bases). The CDR3 has 15 amino acids. Germline V gene sequence: CDR1 MDHEN, CDR2 SYDVKM. Trimming pared 2 bases from V and 1 base from J, leaving 12 bases between.

The CDR3 is CATRWGGNQPQHF. The CDR3 bases are TGTGCCACCAGGTGGGGCGGCAATCAGCCCCAGCATTTT. This chain connects TRBV15 to TRBJ1-5; tentatively, D is TRBD1 (5 bases). CDR1 is LNHNV and CDR2 is YYDKDF in the germline V gene (reference sequence). Trimming took 6 bases from V and 2 from J, leaving 8 bases between them. The CDR3 is made up of 13 amino acids.

The J gene is TRBJ2-5, the V gene TRBV20-1; the D is unclear. Germline CDR1 reads DFQATT; CDR2 reads SNEGSKA (reference sequence). The CDR3 extends over 10 amino acids. Trimming pared 3 bases from V and 4 bases from J, leaving 3 bases between. The CDR3: CSARRETQYF. In nucleotides, the CDR3 is TGCAGTGCTAGGCGAGAGACCCAGTACTTC.

CDR3 coding DNA: TGTGCCAGCAGCTCACCAAGCGGGAGGACCTACAATGAGCAGTTCTTC. Translating gives CASSSPSGRTYNEQFF. The V gene is TRBV7-3, the J gene TRBJ2-1; 9 positions match TRBD2. The CDR3 spans 16 residues. J lost 2 bases, V lost 4 bases, and 6 bases had no gene match. Germline loops: CDR1 SGHTA, CDR2 FQGTGA.

V usage is TRBV15 and J usage is TRBJ1-1; a weak D match, TRBD1 (5 bases). The length of the CDR3 is 14 residues. The V end lost 0 bases, the J end lost 0 bases, and 5 bases lay between the germline ends. The V gene's germline CDR1 is LNHNV and CDR2 YYDKDF (reference sequence). The CDR3 coding sequence is TGTGCCACCAGCAGAGACAGGGTGAACACTGAAGCTTTCTTT. Protein: CATSRDRVNTEAFF.

The rearrangement uses TRBV28 and TRBJ1-3, with D possibly TRBD1 on 5 matching bases. CDR3 length: 14 amino acids. CDR1 is MDHEN, CDR2 SYDVKM, per germline. V lost 7 bases and J lost 0, with 10 bases in between. The DNA for the CDR3 is TGTGCCAGCAATCACAGGTACTCTGGAAACACCATATATTTT. It encodes CASNHRYSGNTIYF.

This clone was found many times. V gene TRBV5-4 combines with J gene TRBJ2-7, with D possibly TRBD1 on 6 matching bases. Trimming removed 1 base at V and 6 bases at J, with 14 bases between. Germline loops: CDR1 SGHNT, CDR2 YYREEE (reference sequence). CDR3 length equals 14 residues. CDR3 amino acids: CASSLTGRPAEQYF. CDR3 nucleotides: TGTGCCAGCAGCTTGACAGGGCGGCCCGCCGAGCAGTACTTC.

This sequence joins TRBV7-2 and TRBJ2-4; 9 bases map to TRBD1. CDR3 length equals 13 residues. Germline-derived CDR1 and CDR2 are SGHTA and FQGNSA. V trimming: 5 bases; J trimming: 8 bases; junction bases outside the gene matches: 4. The CDR3 region has the DNA TGTGCCAGCAGCCCTGGACAGGGGTACATTCAGTACTTC. It encodes CASSPGQGYIQYF.

The chain couples TRBV12-3 or TRBV12-4 to TRBJ1-1, with 7 bases that match TRBD1. J gave up 4 bases and V 6 bases, and 2 bases lay outside the gene matches. CDR3 length equals 12 residues. This chain's CDR3 is CASRRQGTEAFF. The CDR3 DNA sequence: TGTGCCAGCAGAAGACAGGGCACTGAAGCTTTCTTT.

The chain joins TRBV18 to TRBJ2-6; D may be TRBD1 (6 bases). The germline gives CDR1 KGHSH, CDR2 LQKENI. The CDR3 runs to 16 residues. Trimming took off 0 bases at V and 1 base at J, with 7 bases between the two ends. CDR3 nucleotides: TGTGCCAGCTCACCACCTACAGGGTCTGGGGCCAACGTCCTGACTTTC. It specifies CASSPPTGSGANVLTF.

This rearrangement joins TRBV6-6 to TRBJ2-3; 9 bases agree with TRBD1. CDR3 length: 14 amino acids. Germline V CDR1 and CDR2: MNHNY, SVGAGI (reference sequence). Germline trimming cut 7 bases from V and 4 bases from J; bases unmatched to any gene: 6. The CDR3 here is CASKGQGKADTQYF. Here the CDR3 DNA reads TGTGCCAGCAAAGGACAGGGGAAGGCAGATACGCAGTATTTT.

J is TRBJ1-4 and V is TRBV3-1 (or the pseudogene TRBV3-2); D may be TRBD1 (5 bases). The germline V gene encodes CDR1 LGHDT and CDR2 YNNKEL (reference sequence). CDR3 length: 14 residues. V was pared by 4 bases and J by 7 bases, with 13 bases between. The CDR3 nucleotides read TGTGCCAGCAGCCCCGGTGGAGGGACTGAAAAACTGTTTTTT. This encodes CASSPGGGTEKLFF.

This CDR3 is CASSPGVGENYEQYF. The DNA for the CDR3 is TGTGCCAGCTCACCAGGAGTAGGTGAAAACTACGAGCAGTACTTC. The chain couples TRBV18 to TRBJ2-7; D is uncertain. Germline CDR1 reads KGHSH; CDR2 reads LQKENI. Trimming took 2 bases from V and 3 from J, leaving 14 bases between them. CDR3 length equals 15 residues.

The chain uses TRBV29-1 and TRBJ1-2, with 11 nucleotides matching TRBD1. The trim removed 1 base at V and 4 bases at J, leaving 2 bases unmatched. This CDR3 has 14 amino acids. Per germline, CDR1 SQVTM and CDR2 ANQGSEA. CDR3 bases: TGCAGCGTTGAAGGAGGGACAGGGGGCTATGGCTACACCTTC. Protein sequence: CSVEGGTGGYGYTF.

This clone was seen just once. The chain carries TRBV29-1 and TRBJ2-5; 9 bases are shared with TRBD2. CDR3 size: 15 residues. Germline V gene data show CDR1 as SQVTM and CDR2 as ANQGSEA. V was clipped by 6 bases and J by 1 base; unmatched bases: 9. CDR3 nucleotide sequence: TGCAGCGTCCGCCTGGCTAGCGGGACCCAAGAGACCCAGTACTTC. Its translation: CSVRLASGTQETQYF. Based on the CDR3 plus reference TRBV29-1 and TRBJ2-5, the full variable domain is SAVISQKPSRDICQRGTSLTIQCQVDSQVTMMFWYRQQPGQSLTLIATANQGSEATYESGFVIDKFPISRPNLTFSTLTVSNMSPEDSSIYLCSVRLASGTQETQYFGPGTRLLVL.

The J gene is TRBJ2-7, the V gene TRBV19, with 7 positions matching TRBD1. Germline CDR1 LNHDA, CDR2 SQIVND (reference sequence). The CDR3 is made up of 13 amino acids. J was trimmed by 6 bases and V by 11 bases; bases with no gene match: 13. Written as DNA, the CDR3 is TGTGCCGCATCCAGAACAGGGGCTCTCGAGCAGTACTTC. Its translation is CAASRTGALEQYF. Looking up the rest from reference TRBV19 and TRBJ2-7 gives the full variable domain: DGGITQSPKYLFRKEGQNVTLSCEQNLNHDAMYWYRQDPGQGLRLIYYSQIVNDFQKGDIAEGYSVSREKKESFPLTVTSAQKNPTAFYLCAASRTGALEQYFGPGTRLTVT.